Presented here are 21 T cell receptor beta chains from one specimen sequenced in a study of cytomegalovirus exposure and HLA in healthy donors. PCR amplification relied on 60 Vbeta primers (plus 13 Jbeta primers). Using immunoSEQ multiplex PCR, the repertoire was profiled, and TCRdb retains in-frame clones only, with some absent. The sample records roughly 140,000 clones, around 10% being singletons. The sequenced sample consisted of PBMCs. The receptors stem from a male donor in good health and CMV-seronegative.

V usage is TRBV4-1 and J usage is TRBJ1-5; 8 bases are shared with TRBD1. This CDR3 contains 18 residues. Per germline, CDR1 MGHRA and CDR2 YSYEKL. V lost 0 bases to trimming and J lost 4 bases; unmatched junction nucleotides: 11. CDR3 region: CASSQEIRAGGTNQPQHF. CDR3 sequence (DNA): TGCGCCAGCAGCCAAGAAATCCGGGCAGGGGGCACTAATCAGCCCCAGCATTTT.

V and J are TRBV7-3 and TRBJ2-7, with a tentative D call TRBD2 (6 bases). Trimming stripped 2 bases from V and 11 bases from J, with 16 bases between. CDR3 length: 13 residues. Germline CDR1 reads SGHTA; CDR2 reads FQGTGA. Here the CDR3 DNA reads TGTGCCAGCAGCTTAGGGACTCGAGCAGAGAAGTACTTC. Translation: CASSLGTRAEKYF.

The CDR3 DNA follows: TGTGCCAGCAGCGTAGTTGACGGGGGATACGGCTACACCTTC. Amino acid sequence: CASSVVDGGYGYTF. V is TRBV9 and J is TRBJ1-2; possibly TRBD1 for D (5 bases). Germline lookup yields CDR1 SGDLS and CDR2 YYNGEE. This CDR3 contains 14 residues. The V end lost 0 bases, the J end lost 8 bases, and 14 bases lay between the germline ends.

CDR3 in DNA: TGTGCCAGTAGTATTCTAGGGCTAGCGGAAAGCAATGAGCAGTTCTTC. It codes for CASSILGLAESNEQFF. This chain uses TRBV19 with TRBJ2-1, with TRBD2 matching 7 bases. The trim removed 3 bases at V and 6 bases at J, leaving 11 bases unmatched. This CDR3 spans 16 amino acids. Germline CDR1 reads LNHDA; CDR2 reads SQIVND (reference sequence).

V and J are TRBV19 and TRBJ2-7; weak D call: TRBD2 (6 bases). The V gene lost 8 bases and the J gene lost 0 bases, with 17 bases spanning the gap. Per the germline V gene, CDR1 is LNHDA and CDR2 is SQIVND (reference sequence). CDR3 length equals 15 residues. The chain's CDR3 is CASGVIYGGSYEQYF. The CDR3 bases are TGTGCCAGTGGGGTGATTTACGGGGGCTCCTACGAGCAGTACTTC.

The CDR3 spells CASSLSATYEQYF. The CDR3 DNA reads TGTGCCAGCAGTCTTAGCGCAACCTACGAGCAGTACTTC. The V gene is TRBV27, the J gene TRBJ2-7; D might be TRBD2 (5 bases). The ends were cut back, 5 bases at V and 2 bases at J, with 10 bases in the middle. The CDR3 totals 13 residues. CDR1 MNHEY and CDR2 SMNVEV come from the germline V gene (reference sequence).

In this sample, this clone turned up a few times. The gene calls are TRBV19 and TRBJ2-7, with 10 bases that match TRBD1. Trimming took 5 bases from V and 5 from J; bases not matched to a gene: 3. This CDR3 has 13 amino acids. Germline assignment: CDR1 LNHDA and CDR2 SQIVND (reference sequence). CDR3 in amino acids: CASSDRGLDEQYF. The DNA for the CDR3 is TGTGCCAGTAGTGACAGGGGGCTCGACGAGCAGTACTTC.

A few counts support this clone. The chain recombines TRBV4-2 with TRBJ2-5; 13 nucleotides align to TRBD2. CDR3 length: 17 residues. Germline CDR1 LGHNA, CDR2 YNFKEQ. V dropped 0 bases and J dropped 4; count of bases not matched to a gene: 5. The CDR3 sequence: CASSQDIRLAGGETQYF. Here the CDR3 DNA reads TGTGCCAGCAGCCAAGATATCCGACTAGCGGGAGGAGAGACCCAGTACTTC.

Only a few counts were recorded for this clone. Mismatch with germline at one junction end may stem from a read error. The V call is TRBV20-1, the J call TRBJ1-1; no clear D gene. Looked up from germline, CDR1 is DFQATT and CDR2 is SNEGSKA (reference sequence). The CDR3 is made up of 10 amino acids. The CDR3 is CSARLPSGLF. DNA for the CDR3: TGCAGTGCTAGACTTCCAAGCGGACTCTTT.

The CDR3 loop is CSVNRGNEQYF. CDR3 DNA sequence: TGCAGCGTTAACAGGGGCAACGAGCAGTACTTC. This rearrangement joins TRBV29-1 to TRBJ2-7; 7 bases match TRBD1. CDR1 is SQVTM and CDR2 is ANQGSEA in the germline V gene. V lost 5 bases, J lost 5 bases, and 3 bases stayed unmatched. This CDR3 spans 11 amino acids.

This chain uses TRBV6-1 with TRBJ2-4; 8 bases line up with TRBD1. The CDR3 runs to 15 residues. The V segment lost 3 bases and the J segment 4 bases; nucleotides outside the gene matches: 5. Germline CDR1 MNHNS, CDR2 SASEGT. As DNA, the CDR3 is TGTGCCAGCAGTGATATGGGGACAGGAAAAAACATTCAGTACTTC. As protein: CASSDMGTGKNIQYF.

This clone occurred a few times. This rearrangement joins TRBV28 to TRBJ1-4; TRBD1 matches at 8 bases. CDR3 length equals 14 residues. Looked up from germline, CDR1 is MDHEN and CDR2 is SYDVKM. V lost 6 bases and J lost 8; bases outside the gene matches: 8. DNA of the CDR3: TGTGCCAGCAGCCCGGGACAGGCAGAGGAAAAACTGTTTTTT. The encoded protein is CASSPGQAEEKLFF.

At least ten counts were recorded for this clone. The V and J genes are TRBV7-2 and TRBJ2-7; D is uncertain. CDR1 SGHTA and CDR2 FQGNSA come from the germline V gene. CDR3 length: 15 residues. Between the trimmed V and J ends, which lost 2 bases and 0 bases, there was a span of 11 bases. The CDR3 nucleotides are TGTGCCAGCAGCTTAAACTATCAAAGCTCCTACGAGCAGTACTTC. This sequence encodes CASSLNYQSSYEQYF. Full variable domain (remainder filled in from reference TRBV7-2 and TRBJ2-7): GAGVSQSPSNKVTEKGKDVELRCDPISGHTALYWYRQSLGQGLEFLIYFQGNSAPDKSGLPSDRFSAERTGGSVSTLTIQRTQQEDSAVYLCASSLNYQSSYEQYFGPGTRLTVT.

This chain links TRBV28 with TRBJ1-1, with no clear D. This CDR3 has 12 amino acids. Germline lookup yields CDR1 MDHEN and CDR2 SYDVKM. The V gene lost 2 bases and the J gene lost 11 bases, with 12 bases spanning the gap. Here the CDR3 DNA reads TGTGCCAGCAGTTTACCCGGGCGGGAGGCTTTCTTT. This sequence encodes CASSLPGREAFF. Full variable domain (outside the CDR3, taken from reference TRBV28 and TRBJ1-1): DVKVTQSSRYLVKRTGEKVFLECVQDMDHENMFWYRQDPGLGLRLIYFSYDVKMKEKGDIPEGYSVSREKKERFSLILESASTNQTSMYLCASSLPGREAFFGQGTRLTVV.

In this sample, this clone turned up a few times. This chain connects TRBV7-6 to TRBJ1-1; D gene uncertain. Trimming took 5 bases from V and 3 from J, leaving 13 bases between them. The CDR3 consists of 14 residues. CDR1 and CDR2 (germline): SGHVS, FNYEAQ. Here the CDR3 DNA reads TGTGCCAGCAGCCCTCGGGAATATGACACTGAAGCTTTCTTT. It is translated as CASSPREYDTEAFF.

The CDR3: CASSPGQDTYGYTF. CDR3 nucleotides: TGCGCCAGCAGCCCGGGACAGGATACGTATGGCTACACCTTC. The genes are TRBV4-3 and TRBJ1-2, with 8 bases fitting TRBD1. The CDR3 is 14 residues long. CDR1 is LGHNA, CDR2 YSLEER, per germline. The J segment lost 5 bases and the V segment lost 4 bases, leaving 6 bases of the junction unmatched.

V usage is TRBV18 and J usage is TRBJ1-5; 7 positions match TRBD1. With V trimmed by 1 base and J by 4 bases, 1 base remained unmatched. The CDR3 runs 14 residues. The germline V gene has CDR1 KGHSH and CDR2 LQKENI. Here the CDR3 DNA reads TGTGCCAGCTCACCACTACAGGGGAATCAGCCCCAGCATTTT. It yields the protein CASSPLQGNQPQHF.

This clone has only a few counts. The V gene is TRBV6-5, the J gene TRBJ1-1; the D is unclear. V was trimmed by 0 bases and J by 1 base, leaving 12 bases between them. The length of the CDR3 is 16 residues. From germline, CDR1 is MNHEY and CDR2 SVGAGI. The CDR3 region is CASSYSSRATNTEAFF. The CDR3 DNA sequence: TGTGCCAGCAGTTACTCGTCGCGGGCTACGAACACTGAAGCTTTCTTT.

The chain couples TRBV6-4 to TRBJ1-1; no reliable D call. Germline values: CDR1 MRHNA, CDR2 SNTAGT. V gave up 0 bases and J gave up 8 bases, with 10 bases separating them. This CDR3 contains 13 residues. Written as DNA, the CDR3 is TGTGCCAGCAGTGACTCTACCGGGAGGGAAGCTTTCTTT. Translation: CASSDSTGREAFF.

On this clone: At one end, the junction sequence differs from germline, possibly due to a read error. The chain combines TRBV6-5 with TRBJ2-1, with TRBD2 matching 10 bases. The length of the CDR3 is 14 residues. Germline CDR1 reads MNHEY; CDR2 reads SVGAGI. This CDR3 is CASSYSPLAGGRVF. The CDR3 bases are TGTGCCAGCAGTTACTCGCCTTTAGCGGGGGGTCGGGTCTTC.

The CDR3 DNA is TGTGCCAGTAGTCCATATCGGGGTTACCCCTACGAGCAGTACTTC. Encoded protein: CASSPYRGYPYEQYF. J is TRBJ2-7 and V is TRBV19; D may be TRBD2 (5 bases). The germline CDR1 and CDR2 sequences are LNHDA and SQIVND (reference sequence). V lost 5 bases, J lost 2 bases, and 16 bases lay in between. This CDR3 spans 15 amino acids.